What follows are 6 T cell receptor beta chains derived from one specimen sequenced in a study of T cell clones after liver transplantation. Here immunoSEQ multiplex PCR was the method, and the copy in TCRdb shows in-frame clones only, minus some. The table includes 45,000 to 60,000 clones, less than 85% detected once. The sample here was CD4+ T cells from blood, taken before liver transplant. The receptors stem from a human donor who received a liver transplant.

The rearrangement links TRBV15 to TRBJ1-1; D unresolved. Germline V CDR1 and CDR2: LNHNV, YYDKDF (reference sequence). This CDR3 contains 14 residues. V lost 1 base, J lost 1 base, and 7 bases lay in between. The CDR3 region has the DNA TGTGCCACCAGCAGAGTGGGAGCGAACACTGAAGCTTTCTTT. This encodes CATSRVGANTEAFF. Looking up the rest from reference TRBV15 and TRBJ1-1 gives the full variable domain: DAMVIQNPRYQVTQFGKPVTLSCSQTLNHNVMYWYQQKSSQAPKLLFHYYDKDFNNEADTPDNFQSRRPNTSFCFLDIRSPGLGDTAMYLCATSRVGANTEAFFGQGTRLTVV.

CDR3 coding DNA: TGCGCCAGCAGCCTCCCATGGGGGACTAATCAAGAGACCCAGTACTTC. The encoded protein is CASSLPWGTNQETQYF. The chain uses TRBV4-1 and TRBJ2-5; 7 bases are a match to TRBD2. Germline V gene sequence: CDR1 MGHRA, CDR2 YSYEKL. Germline trimming cut 4 bases from V and 2 bases from J; bases unmatched to any gene: 10. This CDR3 comprises 16 residues.

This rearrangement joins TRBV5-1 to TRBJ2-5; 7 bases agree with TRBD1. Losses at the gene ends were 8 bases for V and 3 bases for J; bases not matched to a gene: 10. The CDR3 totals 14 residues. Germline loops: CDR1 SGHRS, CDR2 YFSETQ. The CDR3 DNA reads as TGCGCCAGTTACAGGGGCGAGGGGGAAGAGACCCAGTACTTC. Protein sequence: CASYRGEGEETQYF. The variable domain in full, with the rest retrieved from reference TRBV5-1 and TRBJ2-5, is KAGVTQTPRYLIKTRGQQVTLSCSPISGHRSVSWYQQTPGQGLQFLFEYFSETQRNKGNFPGRFSGRQFSNSRSEMNVSTLELGDSALYLCASYRGEGEETQYFGPGTRLLVL.

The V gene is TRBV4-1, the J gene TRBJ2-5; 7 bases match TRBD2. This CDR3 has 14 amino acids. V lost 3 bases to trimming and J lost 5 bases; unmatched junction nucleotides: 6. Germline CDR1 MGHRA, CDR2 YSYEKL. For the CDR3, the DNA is TGCGCCAGCAGCCAGACCGGGACTACGGAGACCCAGTACTTC. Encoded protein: CASSQTGTTETQYF.

The CDR3 DNA reads as TGCAGCGTGCCCGGGACCACGTTTTTTCTATATGGCTACACCTTC. It yields the protein CSVPGTTFFLYGYTF. The genes are TRBV29-1 and TRBJ1-2; a weak D match, TRBD1 (5 bases). Looked up from germline, CDR1 is SQVTM and CDR2 is ANQGSEA. The CDR3 spans 15 residues. The germline V and J ends were trimmed by 6 bases and 5 bases, with 22 bases remaining between them. The full variable domain, rest sourced from reference TRBV29-1 and TRBJ1-2, is SAVISQKPSRDICQRGTSLTIQCQVDSQVTMMFWYRQQPGQSLTLIATANQGSEATYESGFVIDKFPISRPNLTFSTLTVSNMSPEDSSIYLCSVPGTTFFLYGYTFGSGTRLTVV.

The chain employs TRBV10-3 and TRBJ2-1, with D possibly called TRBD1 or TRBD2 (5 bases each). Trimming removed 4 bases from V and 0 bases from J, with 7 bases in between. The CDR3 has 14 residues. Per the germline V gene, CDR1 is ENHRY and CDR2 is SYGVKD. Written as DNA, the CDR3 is TGTGCCATCAGTGGAGGGGCCTCCTACAATGAGCAGTTCTTC. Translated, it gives CAISGGASYNEQFF.